The 27 T cell receptor beta chains below were found in one sample sequenced in a study of blood T cell repertoires in COVID-19. This table comes from immunoSEQ multiplex PCR, and its TCRdb copy is limited to in-frame clones, with some not included. Of about 77,000 clones listed, about 80% were seen once; the top ten hold around 5%. Sequencing was done on a sample of peripheral blood. These receptors came from a woman in her 70s with acute or convalescent COVID-19.

V and J are TRBV20-1 and TRBJ2-7; D might be TRBD2 (6 bases). V lost 5 bases, J lost 7 bases, and 9 bases lay in between. The CDR3 totals 10 residues. Germline-derived CDR1 and CDR2 are DFQATT and SNEGSKA (reference sequence). The CDR3 DNA reads TGCAGTGCTGTCCGGGAGGAGCAGTACTTC. This encodes CSAVREEQYF.

This clone was seen a few times. CDR3 coding DNA: TGCGCCAGCAGCCAAGGATGGGGTTCGGGGGGCTACACCTTC. It yields the protein CASSQGWGSGGYTF. The chain is built from TRBV4-3 and TRBJ1-2; D uncertain. Germline CDR1 and CDR2: LGHNA and YSLEER. Trimming took 1 base from V and 8 from J, leaving 14 bases between them. The CDR3 extends over 14 amino acids.

The CDR3 loop is CASSSLDNPYEQYF. CDR3 coding DNA: TGTGCCAGCTCGTCCTTGGACAACCCCTACGAGCAGTACTTC. The chain links TRBV18 to TRBJ2-7; possible D gene TRBD1, 5 bases. Germline V gene sequence: CDR1 KGHSH, CDR2 LQKENI. The CDR3 totals 14 residues. V was pared by 6 bases and J by 2 bases, with 14 bases between. The full variable domain, completed using reference TRBV18 and TRBJ2-7, is NAGVMQNPRHLVRRRGQEARLRCSPMKGHSHVYWYRQLPEEGLKFMVYLQKENIIDESGMPKERFSAEFPKEGPSILRIQQVVRGDSAAYFCASSSLDNPYEQYFGPGTRLTVT.

This CDR3 is CASRPSGLAGGISYNEQFF. The DNA for the CDR3 is TGCGCCAGCAGACCCTCAGGACTAGCGGGGGGCATCTCCTACAATGAGCAGTTCTTC. The gene calls are TRBV4-1 and TRBJ2-1; 14 bases fit TRBD2. Germline V gives CDR1 MGHRA, CDR2 YSYEKL. CDR3 length: 19 residues. Losses at the gene ends were 6 bases for V and 0 bases for J; bases not matched to a gene: 10.

This clone occurred once. The J gene is TRBJ2-7, the V gene TRBV5-1; 9 bases line up with TRBD1. Losses at the gene ends were 4 bases for V and 4 bases for J; bases not matched to a gene: 12. This CDR3 contains 16 residues. Germline CDR1 SGHRS, CDR2 YFSETQ. This CDR3 reads CASSLTGTGFQYEQYF. The CDR3 nucleotides are TGCGCCAGCAGCCTAACCGGGACAGGGTTTCAATACGAGCAGTACTTC.

The gene calls are TRBV18 and TRBJ2-7; TRBD2 agrees at 11 bases. The CDR3 is made up of 16 amino acids. Germline V gives CDR1 KGHSH, CDR2 LQKENI. The ends lost 1 base at V and 1 base at J; junction bases unmatched: 3. The CDR3: CASSPRTSGRSYEQYF. In nucleotides, the CDR3 is TGTGCCAGCTCACCACGAACTAGCGGGAGATCCTACGAGCAGTACTTC.

DNA of the CDR3: TGTGCCAGTAGTATCGGACTAGCACGCTATGAGCAGTTCTTC. Its protein product is CASSIGLARYEQFF. The chain is built from TRBV19 and TRBJ2-1; 8 bases are a match to TRBD2. There are 14 residues in the CDR3. The V gene's germline CDR1 is LNHDA and CDR2 SQIVND (reference sequence). Trimming at V came to 3 bases and at J to 8 bases, leaving 6 bases not matched to a gene.

The chain links TRBV28 to TRBJ1-5; D not certain. CDR1 and CDR2 from the germline V gene are MDHEN and SYDVKM. The CDR3 is made up of 16 amino acids. Trimming shortened V by 7 bases and J by 0 bases, and 16 bases separated the two germline ends. Here the CDR3 DNA reads TGTGCCAGCACCCTGGTGGCCTTTTATAGCAATCAGCCCCAGCATTTT. Its translation is CASTLVAFYSNQPQHF.

This chain connects TRBV5-1 to TRBJ1-2; TRBD1 matches at 7 bases. V shed 0 bases and J 1 base; nucleotides not matched to a gene: 3. The CDR3 has 15 amino acids. CDR1 is SGHRS, CDR2 YFSETQ, per germline. The CDR3 region is CASSLAGDSNYGYTF. Written as DNA, the CDR3 is TGCGCCAGCAGCTTGGCCGGGGACAGTAACTATGGCTACACCTTC.

The gene calls are TRBV3-1 (or the pseudogene TRBV3-2) and TRBJ1-2, with a weak D call TRBD1 (5 bases). V shed 4 bases and J shed 5 bases, with 20 bases lying between them. The CDR3 is 16 residues long. Germline lookup yields CDR1 LGHDT and CDR2 YNNKEL (reference sequence). The CDR3 DNA is TGTGCCAGCAGCCTGGGGGGACTGGGATCGGGATATGGCTACACCTTC. Translation gives CASSLGGLGSGYGYTF.

The rearrangement joins TRBV3-1 (or the pseudogene TRBV3-2) to TRBJ1-3, with 10 bases matching TRBD1. This CDR3 comprises 17 residues. Germline V lookup: CDR1 LGHDT, CDR2 YNNKEL (reference sequence). The J segment lost 5 bases and the V segment lost 3 bases, leaving 10 bases of the junction unmatched. CDR3 nucleotide sequence: TGTGCCAGCAGCCACTCCCCGGGACAGGGGCGAAGAAACACCATATATTTT. Amino acid sequence: CASSHSPGQGRRNTIYF.

Details on this clone: At one boundary the junction diverges from the germline segment, which might be a read error. This chain links TRBV6-6 with TRBJ1-2, with D maybe TRBD1 (5 bases). The CDR3 consists of 14 residues. The germline V gene encodes CDR1 MNHNY and CDR2 SVGAGI (reference sequence). The CDR3: CASSLRGFGYGYTF. The DNA of the CDR3 is TGTGCCAGCAGTTTACGGGGGTTTGGCTATGGCTATACCTTC.

J is TRBJ2-6 and V is TRBV7-9; D is uncertain. The germline CDR1 and CDR2 sequences are SEHNR and FQNEAQ (reference sequence). V gave up 5 bases and J gave up 0 bases, with 8 bases separating them. This CDR3 has 15 amino acids. The CDR3 sequence is CASSPGLSGANVLTF. DNA for the CDR3: TGTGCCAGCAGCCCAGGTCTCTCTGGGGCCAACGTCCTGACTTTC.

The chain joins TRBV12-3 or TRBV12-4 to TRBJ1-4; D is ambiguous. V lost 3 bases and J 5 bases, leaving 7 bases between the germline ends. The CDR3 has 13 amino acids. CDR3 sequence: CASSFRNNEKLFF. For the CDR3, the DNA is TGTGCCAGCAGTTTCAGGAACAATGAAAAACTGTTTTTT.

This clone was picked up one time. This rearrangement joins TRBV5-1 to TRBJ2-3, with 7 bases aligning to TRBD2. This CDR3 contains 15 residues. The junction had 6 bases not matched to a gene; V was cut back by 4 bases and J by 1 base. CDR1 and CDR2 from the germline V gene are SGHRS and YFSETQ. The CDR3 DNA follows: TGCGCCAGCAGCCCTAGCGCGGGGGGCACAGATACGCAGTATTTT. Translating gives CASSPSAGGTDTQYF.

J is TRBJ2-3 and V is TRBV7-8, with D perhaps TRBD1 (7 bases). Trimming removed 4 bases from V and 0 bases from J, with 17 bases in between. The CDR3 is made up of 17 amino acids. Germline CDR1 and CDR2: SGHVS and FQNEAQ. CDR3 protein: CASSSGDRGTSTDTQYF. CDR3 DNA sequence: TGTGCCAGCAGCTCGGGGGACAGAGGAACTAGCACAGATACGCAGTATTTT.

The chain joins TRBV7-2 to TRBJ2-3; 7 bases align to TRBD2. CDR1 is SGHTA and CDR2 is FQGNSA in the germline V gene. V dropped 5 bases and J dropped 0; count of bases not matched to a gene: 8. This CDR3 contains 16 residues. The CDR3 DNA is TGTGCCAGCAGCGCCCGAGCGGGGACTAGCACAGATACGCAGTATTTT. Protein: CASSARAGTSTDTQYF.

This clone has just a few counts. CDR3 DNA sequence: TGTGCCAGCAGAGCCCTAGAGGGAGGGGCCTACGAGCAGTACTTC. Encoded protein: CASRALEGGAYEQYF. V is TRBV6-5 and J is TRBJ2-7, with 7 nucleotides matching TRBD2. The germline V gene encodes CDR1 MNHEY and CDR2 SVGAGI. V shed 6 bases and J 2 bases; nucleotides not matched to a gene: 10. CDR3 size: 15 residues.

The J gene is TRBJ1-2, the V gene TRBV3-1 (or the pseudogene TRBV3-2); the D gene is possibly TRBD1 (5 bases). Germline V CDR1 and CDR2: LGHDT, YNNKEL (reference sequence). V was trimmed by 1 base and J by 5 bases, leaving 17 bases between them. This CDR3 is 16 amino acids long. DNA for the CDR3: TGTGCCAGCAGCCAAGGAGGACAACGTAGCCGATATGGCTACACCTTC. This codes for CASSQGGQRSRYGYTF.

Points on this clone: Other DNA sequences in this specimen translate into the identical CDR3. This chain joins TRBV6-5 and TRBJ1-1; D unclear. The germline V gene has CDR1 MNHEY and CDR2 SVGAGI. V lost 2 bases and J lost 6, with 4 bases in between. This CDR3 is built from 11 residues. CDR3 loop: CASSYGAEAFF. The CDR3, as DNA: TGTGCCAGCAGTTACGGAGCTGAAGCTTTCTTT.

The chain uses TRBV5-1 and TRBJ1-2; D is unclear. The CDR3 spans 14 residues. Looked up from germline, CDR1 is SGHRS and CDR2 is YFSETQ. V lost 4 bases and J 5 bases, leaving 15 bases between the germline ends. The CDR3 loop is CASSREAEDYGYTF. The CDR3 DNA reads TGCGCCAGCAGCAGAGAGGCCGAGGATTATGGCTACACCTTC.

The chain links TRBV5-6 to TRBJ2-7; D remains ambiguous. Trimming left V 4 bases short and J 2 bases short, with 10 bases between. From germline, CDR1 is SGHDT and CDR2 YYEEEE. The CDR3 is 13 amino acids. The CDR3 loop is CASSPANTYEQYF. The CDR3 DNA reads as TGTGCCAGCAGCCCCGCCAACACCTACGAGCAGTACTTC.

This clone was seen only once. The V and J genes are TRBV6-5 and TRBJ2-7; 11 nucleotides line up with TRBD2. The CDR3 totals 15 residues. Germline CDR1 is MNHEY and CDR2 is SVGAGI. V trimming: 4 bases; J trimming: 3 bases; junction bases outside the gene matches: 5. The CDR3 loop reads CASSFGTSGNYEQYF. Written as DNA, the CDR3 is TGTGCCAGCAGTTTCGGGACTAGCGGAAACTACGAGCAGTACTTC.

The rearrangement joins TRBV6-5 to TRBJ2-1; 7 bases fit TRBD2. The length of the CDR3 is 15 residues. Unmatched junction bases numbered 7, after V lost 5 bases and J lost 3 bases. CDR1 and CDR2 (germline): MNHEY, SVGAGI. The CDR3 nucleotides read TGTGCCAGCAGTCAGTGGGCGGGGGTCTACAATGAGCAGTTCTTC. Amino acid sequence: CASSQWAGVYNEQFF.

In this sample, this clone turned up a few times. The chain couples TRBV15 to TRBJ1-6; D not resolved. This CDR3 comprises 15 residues. Germline V CDR1 and CDR2: LNHNV, YYDKDF (reference sequence). V lost 2 bases and J 9 bases, leaving 14 bases between the germline ends. This CDR3 is CATSRKRSESSPLHF. DNA for the CDR3: TGTGCCACCAGCAGAAAGAGGAGTGAAAGTTCACCCCTCCACTTT.

The chain carries TRBV5-5 and TRBJ2-5, with D perhaps matching TRBD2 (7 bases). CDR3 length equals 15 residues. Trimming shortened V by 4 bases and J by 1 base, and 14 bases separated the two germline ends. Germline-derived CDR1 and CDR2 are SGHKS and YYEKEE (reference sequence). CDR3 DNA sequence: TGTGCCAGCAGCCGTGGGGGGGGCCCCCAAGAGACCCAGTACTTC. As protein: CASSRGGGPQETQYF.

The V and J genes are TRBV5-1 and TRBJ1-2; 9 bases match TRBD1. The ends lost 0 bases at V and 4 bases at J; junction bases unmatched: 1. Germline V lookup: CDR1 SGHRS, CDR2 YFSETQ. CDR3 length equals 14 residues. In DNA, the CDR3 is TGCGCCAGCAGCTTGGGACAGGGGGGCTATGGCTACACCTTC. This encodes CASSLGQGGYGYTF. Full variable domain (outside the CDR3, taken from reference TRBV5-1 and TRBJ1-2): KAGVTQTPRYLIKTRGQQVTLSCSPISGHRSVSWYQQTPGQGLQFLFEYFSETQRNKGNFPGRFSGRQFSNSRSEMNVSTLELGDSALYLCASSLGQGGYGYTFGSGTRLTVV.